This T cell receptor beta chain was captured in a study of blood T cell repertoires in COVID-19. Study-level information: PBMCs, B-cell-depleted T cells, or T cells provided the cDNA or gDNA that made up the material.

Germline V gene data show CDR1 as SEHNR and CDR2 as FQNEAQ (reference sequence). The CDR3 contains 16 residues. The V gene lost 1 base and the J gene lost 2 bases, with 12 bases spanning the gap. TCRdb's table, derived via immunoSEQ multiplex PCR, lists solely in-frame clones and lacks some. Here the sample spans about 250,000 clones, 80% to 90% being singletons. The source material was PBMCs or T cells enriched from blood (not recorded which). The clonotype originates from a woman aged 40-49 years who had been exposed to COVID-19. The chain couples TRBV7-9 to TRBJ1-3; D is undetermined. The CDR3 reads CASSLGGLPPGNTIYF. CDR3 coding DNA: TGTGCCAGCAGCTTAGGAGGGCTCCCCCCTGGAAACACCATATATTTT.